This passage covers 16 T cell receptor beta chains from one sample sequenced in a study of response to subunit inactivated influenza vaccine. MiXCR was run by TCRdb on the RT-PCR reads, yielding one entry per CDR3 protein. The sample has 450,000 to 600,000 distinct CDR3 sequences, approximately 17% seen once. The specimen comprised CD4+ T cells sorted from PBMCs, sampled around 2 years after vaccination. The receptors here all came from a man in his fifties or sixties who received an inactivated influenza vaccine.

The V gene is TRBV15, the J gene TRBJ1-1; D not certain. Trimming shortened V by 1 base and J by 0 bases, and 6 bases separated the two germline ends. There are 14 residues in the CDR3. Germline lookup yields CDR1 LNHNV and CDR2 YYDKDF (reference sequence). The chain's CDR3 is CATSRAKVNTEAFF. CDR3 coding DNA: TGTGCCACCAGCAGAGCTAAGGTGAACACTGAAGCTTTCTTT.

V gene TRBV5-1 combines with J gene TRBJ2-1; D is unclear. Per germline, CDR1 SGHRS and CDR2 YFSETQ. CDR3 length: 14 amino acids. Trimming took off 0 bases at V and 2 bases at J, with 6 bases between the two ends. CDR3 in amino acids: CASSLGRTYNEQFF. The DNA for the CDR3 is TGCGCCAGCAGCTTGGGACGGACCTACAATGAGCAGTTCTTC.

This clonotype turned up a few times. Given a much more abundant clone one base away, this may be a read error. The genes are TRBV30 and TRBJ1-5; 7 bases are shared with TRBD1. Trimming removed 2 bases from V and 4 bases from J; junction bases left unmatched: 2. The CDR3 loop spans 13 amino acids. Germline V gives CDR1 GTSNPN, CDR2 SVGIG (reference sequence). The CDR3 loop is CAWSPQGNQPQHF. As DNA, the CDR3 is TGTGCCTGGAGTCCACAGGGGAATCAGCCCCAGCATTTT. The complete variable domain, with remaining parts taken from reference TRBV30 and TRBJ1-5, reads SQTIHQWPATLVQPVGSPLSLECTVEGTSNPNLYWYRQAAGRGLQLLFYSVGIGQISSEVPQNLSASRPQDRQFILSSKKLLLSDSGFYLCAWSPQGNQPQHFGDGTRLSIL.

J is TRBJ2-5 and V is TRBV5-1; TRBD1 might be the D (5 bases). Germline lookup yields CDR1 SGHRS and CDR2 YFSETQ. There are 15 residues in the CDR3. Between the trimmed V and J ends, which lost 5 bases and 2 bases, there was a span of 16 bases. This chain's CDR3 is CASSSQGAQQETQYF. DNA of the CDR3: TGCGCCAGCAGTTCCCAAGGGGCGCAACAAGAGACCCAGTACTTC.

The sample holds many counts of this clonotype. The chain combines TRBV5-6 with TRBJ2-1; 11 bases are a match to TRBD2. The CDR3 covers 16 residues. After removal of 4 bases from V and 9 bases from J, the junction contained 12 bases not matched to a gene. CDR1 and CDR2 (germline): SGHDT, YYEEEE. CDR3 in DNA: TGTGCCAGCAGCGCTATACTAGCGGGAGTTGATCGTGAGCAGTTCTTC. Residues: CASSAILAGVDREQFF.

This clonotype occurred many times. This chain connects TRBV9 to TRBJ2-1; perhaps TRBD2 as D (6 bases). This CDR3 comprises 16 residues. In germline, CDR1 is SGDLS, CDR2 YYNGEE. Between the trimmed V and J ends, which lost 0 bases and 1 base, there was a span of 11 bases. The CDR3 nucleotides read TGTGCCAGCAGCGTAGATTCGGGAGCGTCCTACAATGAGCAGTTCTTC. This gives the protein CASSVDSGASYNEQFF.

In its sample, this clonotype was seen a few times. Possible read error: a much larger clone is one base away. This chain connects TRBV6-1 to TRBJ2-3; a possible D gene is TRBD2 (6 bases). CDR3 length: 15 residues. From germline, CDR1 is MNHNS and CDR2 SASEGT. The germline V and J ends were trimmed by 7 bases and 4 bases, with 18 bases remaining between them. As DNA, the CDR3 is TGTGCCAGCACCGAGGGCGCAGCTAGCGCAGATACGCAGTATTTT. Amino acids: CASTEGAASADTQYF.

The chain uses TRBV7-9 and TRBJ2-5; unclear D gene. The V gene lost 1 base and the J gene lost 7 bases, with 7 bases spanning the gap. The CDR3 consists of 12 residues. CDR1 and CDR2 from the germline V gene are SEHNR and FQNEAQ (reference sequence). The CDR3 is CASSLGQLTQYF. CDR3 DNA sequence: TGTGCCAGCAGCTTAGGTCAGCTGACCCAGTACTTC. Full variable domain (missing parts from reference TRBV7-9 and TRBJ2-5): DTGVSQNPRHKITKRGQNVTFRCDPISEHNRLYWYRQTLGQGPEFLTYFQNEAQLEKSRLLSDRFSAERPKGSFSTLEIQRTEQGDSAMYLCASSLGQLTQYFGPGTRLLVL.

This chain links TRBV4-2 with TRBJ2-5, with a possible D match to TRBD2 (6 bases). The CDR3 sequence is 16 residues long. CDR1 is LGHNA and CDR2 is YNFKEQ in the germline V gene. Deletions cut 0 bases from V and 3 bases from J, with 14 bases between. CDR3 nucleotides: TGTGCCAGCAGCCAAGATGTTCGGGGGAGTAAAGAGACCCAGTACTTC. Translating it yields CASSQDVRGSKETQYF.

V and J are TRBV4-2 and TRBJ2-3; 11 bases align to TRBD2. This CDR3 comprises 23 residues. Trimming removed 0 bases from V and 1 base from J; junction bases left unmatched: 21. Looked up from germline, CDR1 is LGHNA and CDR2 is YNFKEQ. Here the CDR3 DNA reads TGTGCCAGCAGCCAAGAAGCGCCGGCGACTAGCGGGATTTTCGCGGCCCGCACAGATACGCAGTATTTT. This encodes CASSQEAPATSGIFAARTDTQYF.

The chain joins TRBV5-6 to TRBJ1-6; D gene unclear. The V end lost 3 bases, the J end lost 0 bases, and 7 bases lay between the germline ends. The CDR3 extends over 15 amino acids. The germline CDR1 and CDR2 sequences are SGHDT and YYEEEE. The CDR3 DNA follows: TGTGCCAGCAGCTATGGAAACTCCTATAATTCACCCCTCCACTTT. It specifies CASSYGNSYNSPLHF.

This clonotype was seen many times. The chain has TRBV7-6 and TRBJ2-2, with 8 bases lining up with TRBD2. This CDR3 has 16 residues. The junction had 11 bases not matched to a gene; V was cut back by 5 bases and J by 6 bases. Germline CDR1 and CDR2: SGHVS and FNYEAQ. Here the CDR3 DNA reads TGTGCCAGCAGCCGTGATTCCAGCGGGAGTCCCGGGGAGCTGTTTTTT. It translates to CASSRDSSGSPGELFF.

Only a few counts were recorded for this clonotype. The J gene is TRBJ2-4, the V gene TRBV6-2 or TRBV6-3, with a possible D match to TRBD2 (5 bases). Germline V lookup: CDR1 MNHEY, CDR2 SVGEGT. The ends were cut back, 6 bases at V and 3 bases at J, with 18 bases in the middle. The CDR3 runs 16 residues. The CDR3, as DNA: TGTGCCAGCAGGCTAAATATAGCGAGTGGCAAAAACATTCAGTACTTC. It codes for CASRLNIASGKNIQYF.

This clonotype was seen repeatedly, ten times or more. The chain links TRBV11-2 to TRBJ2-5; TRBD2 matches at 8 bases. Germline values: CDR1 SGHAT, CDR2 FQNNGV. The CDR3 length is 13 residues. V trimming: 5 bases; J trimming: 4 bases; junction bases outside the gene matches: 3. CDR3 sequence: CASSRGGRETQYF. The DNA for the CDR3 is TGTGCCAGCAGCCGGGGGGGGCGAGAGACCCAGTACTTC.

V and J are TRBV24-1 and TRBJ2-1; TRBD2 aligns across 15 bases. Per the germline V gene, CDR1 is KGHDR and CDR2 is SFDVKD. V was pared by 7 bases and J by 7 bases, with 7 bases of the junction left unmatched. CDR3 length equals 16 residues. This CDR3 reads CATSGLAGGGWNEQFF. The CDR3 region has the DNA TGTGCCACCAGCGGACTAGCGGGGGGGGGGTGGAATGAGCAGTTCTTC.

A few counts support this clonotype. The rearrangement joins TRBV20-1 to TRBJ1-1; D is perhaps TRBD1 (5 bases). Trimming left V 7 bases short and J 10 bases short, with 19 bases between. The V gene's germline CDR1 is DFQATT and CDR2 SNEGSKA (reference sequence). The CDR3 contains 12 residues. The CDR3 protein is CSVIRGGEGAFF. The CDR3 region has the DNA TGCAGTGTAATTCGTGGGGGGGAGGGAGCTTTCTTT.